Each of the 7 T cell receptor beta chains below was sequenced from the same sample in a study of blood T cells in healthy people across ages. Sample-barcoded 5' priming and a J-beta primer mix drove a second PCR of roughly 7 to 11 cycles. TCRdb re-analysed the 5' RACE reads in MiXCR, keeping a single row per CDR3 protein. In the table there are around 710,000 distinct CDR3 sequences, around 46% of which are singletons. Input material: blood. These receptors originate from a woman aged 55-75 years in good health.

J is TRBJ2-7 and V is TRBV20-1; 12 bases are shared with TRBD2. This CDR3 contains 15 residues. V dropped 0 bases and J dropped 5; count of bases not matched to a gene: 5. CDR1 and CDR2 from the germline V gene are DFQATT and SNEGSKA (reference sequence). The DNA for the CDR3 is TGCAGTGCTAGAGATCCGACTAGCGGGAGTAACGAGCAGTACTTC. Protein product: CSARDPTSGSNEQYF.

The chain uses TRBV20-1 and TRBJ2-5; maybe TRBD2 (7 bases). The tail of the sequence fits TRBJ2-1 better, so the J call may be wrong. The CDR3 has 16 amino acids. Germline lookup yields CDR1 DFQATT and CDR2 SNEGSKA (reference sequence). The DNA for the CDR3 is TGCAGTGCTAGAGAGGGGGGGCGGACCGTCCAAGAGACCCAGTTCTTC. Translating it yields CSAREGGRTVQETQFF.

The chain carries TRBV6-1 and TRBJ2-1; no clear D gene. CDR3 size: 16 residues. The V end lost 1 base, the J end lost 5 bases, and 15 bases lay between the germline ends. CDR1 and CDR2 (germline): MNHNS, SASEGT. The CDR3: CASSEVGAIWNNEQFF. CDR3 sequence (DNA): TGTGCCAGCAGTGAAGTAGGTGCCATTTGGAACAATGAGCAGTTCTTC.

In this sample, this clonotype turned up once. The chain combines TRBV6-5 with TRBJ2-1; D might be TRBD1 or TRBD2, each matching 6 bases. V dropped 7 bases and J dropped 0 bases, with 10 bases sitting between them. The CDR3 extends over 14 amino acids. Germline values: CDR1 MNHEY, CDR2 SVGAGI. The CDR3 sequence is CASTGASSYNEQFF. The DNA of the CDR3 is TGTGCCAGCACGGGGGCAAGCTCCTACAATGAGCAGTTCTTC.

The CDR3 region is CASREAGGGIYGYTF. The CDR3 coding sequence is TGTGCCAGCAGGGAGGCGGGGGGGGGCATCTATGGCTACACCTTC. J is TRBJ1-2 and V is TRBV6-1; D is possibly TRBD1 (6 bases). The V end was cut by 6 bases, the J end by 4 bases, with 18 bases between. The CDR3 totals 15 residues. Germline CDR1 is MNHNS and CDR2 is SASEGT.

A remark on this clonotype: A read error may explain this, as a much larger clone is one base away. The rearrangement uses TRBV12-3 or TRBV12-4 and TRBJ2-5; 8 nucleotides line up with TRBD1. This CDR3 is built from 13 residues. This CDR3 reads CANSQTGVETQYF. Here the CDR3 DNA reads TGTGCCAACAGTCAGACAGGGGTAGAGACCCAGTACTTC.

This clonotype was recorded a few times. For the CDR3, the DNA is TGCAGCGTCCGAGGGAGGGCTGGGGGTGAAAAACTGTTTTTT. It specifies CSVRGRAGGEKLFF. This chain connects TRBV29-1 to TRBJ1-4; perhaps TRBD1 as D (5 bases). The CDR3 has 14 residues. Germline V gene data show CDR1 as SQVTM and CDR2 as ANQGSEA. V was clipped by 6 bases and J by 7 bases, with 18 bases between them.